The source of this TCR beta chain is a study of blood T cells in healthy people across ages (dated by TCRdb to 2014 to 2015). At the level of the whole study: In model experiments, roughly one uniquely barcoded TCR beta cDNA molecule per two T cells was captured by template switching. To track age-related changes in TCR beta repertoire diversity, the study relied on deep sequencing normalized with unique cDNA molecular identifiers. The donors were divided into four age groups: young (average around 17 years), middle-aged (over 35), aged (approximately 62) and long-lived (82). To avoid experimental bias, donors of different ages were spread randomly across the sequencing lanes. The study analyzed two additional independent replicas of 1 million unique cDNA reads from the same blood draw for two donors, one aged 18 to 29 and one aged 80 or older. General study outcomes and caveats: Because donor CMV infection status was unknown, age-related changes in expanded clonotypes were potentially confounded. The percentage of naive T cells measured by flow cytometry correlated strongly with observed TCR beta diversity. As age increased, observed TCR beta diversity per million T cells dropped in a roughly linear way, and a significant reduction was already evident by age 40. Estimates of total diversity from one million sequenced T cells were regarded as lower bounds and underestimates. Compared with the aged group, more naive CD4+ T cells, fewer expanded clones and increased TCR diversity were shown by the long-lived group, suggesting age selection. Bulk unsorted PBMC profiling prevented conclusive comparison of naive and antigen-experienced compartments.

Libraries were built with 5' RACE. The listed sequencing device is Illumina HiSeq 2500. The second PCR ran for about 6 to 11 cycles and used a J-beta primer mix along with a sample-barcoded 5' primer. A unique molecular identifier was introduced onto each TCR beta cDNA molecule by a template-switch 5' adaptor carrying 12 random nucleotides. At least 3 million CDR3-containing paired-end reads were obtained from each sample. First-strand cDNA was synthesized from all RNA with the Mint cDNA synthesis kit, primed by a TRBC-specific oligonucleotide. Following uracil-DNA glycosylase treatment, a first 18-cycle PCR with universal primers M1SS and BC2_uni_R was performed on all cDNA. The source study handled its data this way. Normalization of each sample was performed by random selection of 1 million high-quality reads, each carrying a distinct molecular identifier. Reads with shared molecular identifiers were discarded instead of being binned into consensus sequences. MiTCR, set to a Q25 quality threshold and the strictest error-elimination algorithm, was used for CDR3 identification, clonotype clustering and error correction. A nonparametric unseen species model with Euler transformation was used to estimate a lower bound on total TCR beta diversity. In TCRdb, the public reads were trimmed at Q25 with fastp and aligned with MiXCR, with productive beta chains retained. Records with the same CDR3 protein are collapsed into one entry carrying the most frequent genes and DNA. Clone size and V and J calls follow TCRdb, not the original study. This sample holds about 680,000 distinct CDR3 sequences; about 52% were observed only once. Together, the top ten hold around 32% of the sample.

Via the germline V gene, CDR1 is SGHDT and CDR2 YYEEEE. A distance of 7 bases separates the germline ends of V and J, which lose 0 bases and 4 bases respectively. The CDR3 runs 13 residues from the cysteine to the phenylalanine. Only the CDR3 DNA stays, 39 bases, in frame from base 1. Remarks on this clonotype: The target of this receptor is not known. No qualities accompany the bases; no much larger clone lies one base away.

The 39 donors, aged about 6 to 95 years, were systemically healthy Caucasian individuals from Russia. Each donor gave ten milliliters of peripheral blood, collected into EDTA-treated Vacutainer tubes. PBMCs were isolated by Ficoll-Paque density-gradient centrifugation, with at least 7 million obtained per sample. Total RNA was extracted from PBMCs with Trizol reagent, with at least 5.5 micrograms obtained per sample. For every donor, an aliquot of PBMCs went through flow cytometry to measure the percentages of naive CD45RAhigh/CD27high T cells. Sequenced input: blood. This TCR came from a woman in her sixties or seventies in good health. The V and J segments used are TRBV5-6 and TRBJ2-5, with the D gene call left open. The DNA reads as follows: TGTGCCAGCAGCTTGGGGTATTCAGAGACCCAGTACTTC. It translates as CASSLGYSETQYF.